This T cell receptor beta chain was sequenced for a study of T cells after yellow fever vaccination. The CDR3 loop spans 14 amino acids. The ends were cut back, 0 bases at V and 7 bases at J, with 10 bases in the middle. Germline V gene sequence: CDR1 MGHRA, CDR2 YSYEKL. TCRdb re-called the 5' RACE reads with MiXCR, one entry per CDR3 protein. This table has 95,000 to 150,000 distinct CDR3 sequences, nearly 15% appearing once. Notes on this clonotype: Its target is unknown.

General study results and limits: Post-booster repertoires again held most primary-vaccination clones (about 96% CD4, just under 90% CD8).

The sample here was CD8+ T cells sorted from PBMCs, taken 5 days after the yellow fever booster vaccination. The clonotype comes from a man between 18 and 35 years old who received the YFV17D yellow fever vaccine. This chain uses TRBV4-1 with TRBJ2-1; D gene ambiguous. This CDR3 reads CASSQEKATNEQFF. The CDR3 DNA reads TGCGCCAGCAGCCAAGAGAAGGCTACGAATGAGCAGTTCTTC.